The clone carrying this TCR beta chain was seen only a few times. With 5 bases removed from V and 4 bases from J, the gap between germline ends came to 14 bases. The germline CDR1 and CDR2 sequences are ENHRY and SYGVKD. This CDR3 is 14 amino acids long. Together with a sample-barcoded 5' primer, a J-beta primer mix was included in a second PCR lasting about 6 to 11 cycles. Every molecule of cDNA carried a tag from a template-switch adaptor with 12 random nucleotides. TCRdb itself ran the 5' RACE reads through MiXCR, one entry per CDR3 protein. Of over a million distinct CDR3 sequences detected, approximately 40% appear once; the ten largest clones hold less than 8%. This sample is part of a study of blood T cells in healthy people across ages. There were healthy Caucasian individuals from Russia, aged about 6 to 100, serving as donors.

The material sequenced was blood. V gene TRBV10-3 combines with J gene TRBJ1-1; weak D call: TRBD1 (5 bases). The receptor was derived from a woman between 18 and 29 years old in good health. CDR3 residues: CAISLRGGGTEAFF. CDR3 nucleotide sequence: TGTGCCATCAGTCTTAGGGGCGGTGGCACTGAAGCTTTCTTT.